This T cell receptor beta chain was obtained from a study of cytomegalovirus exposure and HLA in healthy donors. Study results and limitations: Cytomegalovirus status was reportedly diagnosed by the classifier with high sensitivity and specificity. Investigators reported 150 to 200 TCR beta chains as tied to cytomegalovirus. Later work found that TCR association rates differed between HLA loci; DRB1 had the most and HLA-C the fewest.

PCR involved 60 Vbeta and 13 Jbeta primers. Method: immunoSEQ multiplex PCR; TCRdb's copy keeps in-frame clones and lacks some. The data hold about 150,000 clones, with 82% observed a single time. The length of the CDR3 is 17 residues. V was pared by 4 bases and J by 7 bases, with 16 bases of the junction left unmatched. Germline CDR1 SGDLS, CDR2 YYNGEE. This clone turned up a few times. What it binds is unknown. This clonotype was obtained from a woman aged 45-59 years in good health and CMV-seropositive. The specimen sequenced was PBMCs. V is TRBV9 and J is TRBJ2-3; 9 bases fit TRBD2. DNA for the CDR3: TGTGCCAGCAGCTTAGGGCTGGCGGGGGGGCCGATCAATACGCAGTATTTT. Residues: CASSLGLAGGPINTQYF.